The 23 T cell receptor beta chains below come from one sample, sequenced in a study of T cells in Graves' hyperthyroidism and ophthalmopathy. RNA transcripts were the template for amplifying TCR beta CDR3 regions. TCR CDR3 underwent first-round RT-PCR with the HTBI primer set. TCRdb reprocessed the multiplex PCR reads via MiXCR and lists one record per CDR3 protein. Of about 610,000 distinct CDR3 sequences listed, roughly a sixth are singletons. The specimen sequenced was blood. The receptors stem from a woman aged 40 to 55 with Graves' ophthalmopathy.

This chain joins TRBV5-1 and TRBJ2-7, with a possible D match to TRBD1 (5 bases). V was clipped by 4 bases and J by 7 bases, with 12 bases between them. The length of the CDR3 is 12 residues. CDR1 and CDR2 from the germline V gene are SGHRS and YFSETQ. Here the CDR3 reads CASSIQGGEQYF. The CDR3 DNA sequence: TGCGCCAGCAGCATCCAGGGTGGGGAGCAGTACTTC. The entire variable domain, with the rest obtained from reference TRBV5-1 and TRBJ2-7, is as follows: KAGVTQTPRYLIKTRGQQVTLSCSPISGHRSVSWYQQTPGQGLQFLFEYFSETQRNKGNFPGRFSGRQFSNSRSEMNVSTLELGDSALYLCASSIQGGEQYFGPGTRLTVT.

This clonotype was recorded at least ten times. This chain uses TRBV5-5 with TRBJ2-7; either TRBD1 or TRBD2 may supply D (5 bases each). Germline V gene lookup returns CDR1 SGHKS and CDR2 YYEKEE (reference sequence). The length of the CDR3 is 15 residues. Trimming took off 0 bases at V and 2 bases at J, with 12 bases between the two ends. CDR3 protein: CASSLVGTSTYEQYF. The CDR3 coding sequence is TGTGCCAGCAGCTTGGTCGGGACGTCTACCTACGAGCAGTACTTC.

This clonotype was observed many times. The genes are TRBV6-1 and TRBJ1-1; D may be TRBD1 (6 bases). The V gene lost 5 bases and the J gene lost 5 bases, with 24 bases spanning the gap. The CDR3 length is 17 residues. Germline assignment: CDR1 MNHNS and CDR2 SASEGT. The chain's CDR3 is CASSTRRGGLKMTEAFF. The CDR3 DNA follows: TGTGCCAGCAGTACTCGCCGAGGGGGGCTAAAGATGACTGAAGCTTTCTTT.

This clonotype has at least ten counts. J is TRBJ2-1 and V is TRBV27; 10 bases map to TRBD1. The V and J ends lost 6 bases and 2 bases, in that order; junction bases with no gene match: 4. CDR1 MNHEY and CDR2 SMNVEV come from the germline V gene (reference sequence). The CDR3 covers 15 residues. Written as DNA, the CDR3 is TGTGCCAGCAGCCGAGACAGGGGGCCCTACAATGAGCAGTTCTTC. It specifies CASSRDRGPYNEQFF.

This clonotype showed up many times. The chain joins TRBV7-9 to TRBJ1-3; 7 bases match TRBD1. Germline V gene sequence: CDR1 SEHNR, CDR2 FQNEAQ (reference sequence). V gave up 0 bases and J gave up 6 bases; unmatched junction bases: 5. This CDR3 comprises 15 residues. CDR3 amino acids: CASSLARQGVNTIYF. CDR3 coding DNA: TGTGCCAGCAGCTTAGCGCGCCAGGGGGTAAACACCATATATTTT.

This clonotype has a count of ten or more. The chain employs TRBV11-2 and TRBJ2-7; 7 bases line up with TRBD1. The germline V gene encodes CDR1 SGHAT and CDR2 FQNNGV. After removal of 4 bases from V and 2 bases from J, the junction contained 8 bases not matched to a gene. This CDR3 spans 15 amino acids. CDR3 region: CASSWNRGGPYEQYF. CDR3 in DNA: TGTGCCAGCAGCTGGAATCGAGGGGGCCCCTACGAGCAGTACTTC.

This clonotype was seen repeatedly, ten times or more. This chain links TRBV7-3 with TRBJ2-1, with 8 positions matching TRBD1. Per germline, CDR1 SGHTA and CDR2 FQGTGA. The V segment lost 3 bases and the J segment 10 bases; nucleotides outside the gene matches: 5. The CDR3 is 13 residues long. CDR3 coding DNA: TGTGCCAGCAGCTTTCAGCCAGGGGGCGAGCAGTTCTTC. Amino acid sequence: CASSFQPGGEQFF.

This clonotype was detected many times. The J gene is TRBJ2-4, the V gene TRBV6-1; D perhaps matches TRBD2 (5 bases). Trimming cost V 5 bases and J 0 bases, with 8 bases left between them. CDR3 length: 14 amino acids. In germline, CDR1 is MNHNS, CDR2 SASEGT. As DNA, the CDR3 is TGTGCCAGCAGTTCCCGGGAAGCCAAAAACATTCAGTACTTC. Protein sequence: CASSSREAKNIQYF.

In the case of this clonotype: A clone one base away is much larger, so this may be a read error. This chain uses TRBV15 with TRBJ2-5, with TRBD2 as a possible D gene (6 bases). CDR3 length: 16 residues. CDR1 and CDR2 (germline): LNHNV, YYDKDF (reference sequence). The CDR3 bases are TGTGTCACCAGCAGAGATTTCGGGAGACAGAAAGAGACCCAGTACTTC. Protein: CVTSRDFGRQKETQYF.

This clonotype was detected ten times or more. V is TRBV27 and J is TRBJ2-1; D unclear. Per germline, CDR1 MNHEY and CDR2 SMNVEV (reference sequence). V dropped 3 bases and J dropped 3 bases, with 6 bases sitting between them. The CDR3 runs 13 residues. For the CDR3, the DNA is TGTGCCAGCAGTTTGGACCACTACAATGAGCAGTTCTTC. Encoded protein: CASSLDHYNEQFF.

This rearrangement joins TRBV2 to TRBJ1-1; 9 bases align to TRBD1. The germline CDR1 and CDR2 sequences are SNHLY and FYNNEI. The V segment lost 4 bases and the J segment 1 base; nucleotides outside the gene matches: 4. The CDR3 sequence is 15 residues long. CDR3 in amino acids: CASSGQGGGNTEAFF. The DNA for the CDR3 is TGTGCCAGCAGTGGACAGGGGGGTGGGAACACTGAAGCTTTCTTT.

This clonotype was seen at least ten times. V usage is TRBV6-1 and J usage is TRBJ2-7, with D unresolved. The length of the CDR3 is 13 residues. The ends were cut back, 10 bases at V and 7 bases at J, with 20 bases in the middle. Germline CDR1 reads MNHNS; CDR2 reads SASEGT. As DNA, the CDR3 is TGTGCCACCACCGTTTATTCCTCTGGGGAGCAGTACTTC. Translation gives CATTVYSSGEQYF.

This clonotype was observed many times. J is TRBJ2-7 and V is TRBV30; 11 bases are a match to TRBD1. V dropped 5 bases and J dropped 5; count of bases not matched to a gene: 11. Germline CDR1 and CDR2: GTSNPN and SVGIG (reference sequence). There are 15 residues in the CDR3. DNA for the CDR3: TGTGCCTGGGGACAACCGGGACAGGGGGTTGACGAGCAGTACTTC. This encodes CAWGQPGQGVDEQYF. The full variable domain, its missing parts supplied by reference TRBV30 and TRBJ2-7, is SQTIHQWPATLVQPVGSPLSLECTVEGTSNPNLYWYRQAAGRGLQLLFYSVGIGQISSEVPQNLSASRPQDRQFILSSKKLLLSDSGFYLCAWGQPGQGVDEQYFGPGTRLTVT.

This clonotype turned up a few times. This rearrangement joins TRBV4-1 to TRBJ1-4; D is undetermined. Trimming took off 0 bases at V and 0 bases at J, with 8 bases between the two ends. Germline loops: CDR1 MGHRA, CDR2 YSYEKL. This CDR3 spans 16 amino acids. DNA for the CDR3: TGCGCCAGCAGCCAAGATCCCCAGTCAACTAATGAAAAACTGTTTTTT. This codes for CASSQDPQSTNEKLFF.

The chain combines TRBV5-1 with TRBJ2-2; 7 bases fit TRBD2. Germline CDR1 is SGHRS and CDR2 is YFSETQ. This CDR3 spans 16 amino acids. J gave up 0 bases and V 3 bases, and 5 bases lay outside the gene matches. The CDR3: CASSWEGSTNTGELFF. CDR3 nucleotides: TGCGCCAGCAGCTGGGAGGGGAGTACGAACACCGGGGAGCTGTTTTTT.

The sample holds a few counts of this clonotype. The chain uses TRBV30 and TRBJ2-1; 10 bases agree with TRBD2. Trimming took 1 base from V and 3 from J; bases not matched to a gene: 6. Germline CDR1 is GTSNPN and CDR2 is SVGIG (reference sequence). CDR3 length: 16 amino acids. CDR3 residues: CAWSGLAGGLYNEQFF. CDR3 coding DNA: TGTGCCTGGAGTGGGTTAGCGGGAGGACTCTACAATGAGCAGTTCTTC.

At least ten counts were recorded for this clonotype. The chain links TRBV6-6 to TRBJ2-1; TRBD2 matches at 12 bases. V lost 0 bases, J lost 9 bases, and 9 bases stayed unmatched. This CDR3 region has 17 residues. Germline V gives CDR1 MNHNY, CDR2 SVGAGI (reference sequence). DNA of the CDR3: TGTGCCAGCAGTTACTCGAGTTTGGCTAGCGGGAGGGGTGAGCAGTTCTTC. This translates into CASSYSSLASGRGEQFF.

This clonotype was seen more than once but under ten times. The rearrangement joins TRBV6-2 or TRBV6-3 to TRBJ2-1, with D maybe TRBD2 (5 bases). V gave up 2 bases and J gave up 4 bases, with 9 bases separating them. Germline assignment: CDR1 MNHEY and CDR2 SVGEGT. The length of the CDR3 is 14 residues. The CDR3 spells CASSYALGYNEQFF. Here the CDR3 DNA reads TGTGCCAGCAGTTACGCACTAGGATACAATGAGCAGTTCTTC.

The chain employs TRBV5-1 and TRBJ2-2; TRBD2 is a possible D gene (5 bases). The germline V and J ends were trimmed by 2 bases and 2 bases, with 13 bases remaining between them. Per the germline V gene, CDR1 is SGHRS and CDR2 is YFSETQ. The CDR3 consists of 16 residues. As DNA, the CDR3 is TGCGCCAGCAGCTTTTGGAGCGGCCCTAACACCGGGGAGCTGTTTTTT. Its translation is CASSFWSGPNTGELFF.

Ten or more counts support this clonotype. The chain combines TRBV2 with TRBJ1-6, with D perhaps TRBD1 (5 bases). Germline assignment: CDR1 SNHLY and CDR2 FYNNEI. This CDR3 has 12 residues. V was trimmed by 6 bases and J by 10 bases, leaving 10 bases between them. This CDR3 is CASREQESPLHF. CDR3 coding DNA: TGTGCCAGCAGAGAACAGGAATCACCCCTCCACTTT.

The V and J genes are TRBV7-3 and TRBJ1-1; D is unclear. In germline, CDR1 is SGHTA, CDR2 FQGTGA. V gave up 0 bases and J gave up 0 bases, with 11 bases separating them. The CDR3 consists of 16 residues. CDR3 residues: CASSLTGSPMNTEAFF. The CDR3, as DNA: TGTGCCAGCAGCTTAACTGGGAGCCCTATGAACACTGAAGCTTTCTTT.

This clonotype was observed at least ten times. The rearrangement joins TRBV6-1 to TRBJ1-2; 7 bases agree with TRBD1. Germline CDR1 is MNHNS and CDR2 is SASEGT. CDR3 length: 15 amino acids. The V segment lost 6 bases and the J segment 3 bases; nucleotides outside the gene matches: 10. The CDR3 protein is CASRLRQGEDYGYTF. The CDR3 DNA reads TGTGCCAGCAGACTACGCCAGGGGGAGGACTATGGCTACACCTTC.

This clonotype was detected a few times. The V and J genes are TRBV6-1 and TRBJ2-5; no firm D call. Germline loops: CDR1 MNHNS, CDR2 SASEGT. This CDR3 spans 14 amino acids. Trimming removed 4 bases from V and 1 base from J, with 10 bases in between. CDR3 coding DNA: TGTGCCAGCAGTGGTGGGTTTCTCCAAGAGACCCAGTACTTC. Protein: CASSGGFLQETQYF.